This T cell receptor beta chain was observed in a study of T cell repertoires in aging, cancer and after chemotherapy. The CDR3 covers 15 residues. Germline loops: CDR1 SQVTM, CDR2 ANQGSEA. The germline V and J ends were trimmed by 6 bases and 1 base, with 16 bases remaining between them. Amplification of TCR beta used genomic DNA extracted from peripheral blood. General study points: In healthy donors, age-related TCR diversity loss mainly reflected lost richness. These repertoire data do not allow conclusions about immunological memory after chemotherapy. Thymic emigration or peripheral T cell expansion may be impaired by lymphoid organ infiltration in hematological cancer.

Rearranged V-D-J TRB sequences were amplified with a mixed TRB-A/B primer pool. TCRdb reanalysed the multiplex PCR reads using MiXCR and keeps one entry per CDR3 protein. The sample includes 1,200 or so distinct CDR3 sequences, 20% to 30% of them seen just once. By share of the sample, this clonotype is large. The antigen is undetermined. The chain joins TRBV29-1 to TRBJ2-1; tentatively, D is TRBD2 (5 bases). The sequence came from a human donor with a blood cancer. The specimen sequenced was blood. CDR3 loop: CSVNLGSQSYNEQFF. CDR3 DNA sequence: TGCAGCGTCAACCTAGGGAGTCAGTCCTACAATGAGCAGTTCTTC.